The 14 T cell receptor beta chains below come from one sample, sequenced in a study of identical twins. TCRdb reprocessed the 5' RACE reads via MiXCR and lists one record per CDR3 protein. The sample carries fewer than 900,000 distinct CDR3 sequences, approximately 18% recorded once. The same sample was also used in a study of T cells expressing NK-cell markers.

The sample was PBMCs. The receptor source for this set is a woman under 30 in good health.

This chain joins TRBV11-2 and TRBJ2-2, with D possibly TRBD2 on 5 matching bases. This CDR3 region has 15 residues. Looked up from germline, CDR1 is SGHAT and CDR2 is FQNNGV. Trimming took 5 bases from V and 6 from J, leaving 16 bases between them. CDR3 loop: CASSPRGMNAGELFF. CDR3 nucleotides: TGTGCCAGCAGCCCACGGGGTATGAATGCCGGGGAGCTGTTTTTT.

This clonotype has more than one count but fewer than ten. The V call is TRBV25-1, the J call TRBJ2-7, with D possibly TRBD1 on 5 matching bases. This CDR3 comprises 15 residues. V was pared by 1 base and J by 4 bases, with 14 bases between. Germline CDR1 MGHDK, CDR2 SYGVNS. Here the CDR3 DNA reads TGTGCCAGCAGTGAATTCCCAGGGCAGGGTTACGAGCAGTACTTC. This translates into CASSEFPGQGYEQYF.

This clonotype was recorded a few times. The J gene is TRBJ2-7, the V gene TRBV20-1; 8 nucleotides align to TRBD2. Germline CDR1 DFQATT, CDR2 SNEGSKA (reference sequence). The J segment lost 4 bases and the V segment lost 3 bases, leaving 8 bases of the junction unmatched. CDR3 length equals 14 residues. The CDR3 sequence: CSARGGGRMYEQYF. The DNA for the CDR3 is TGCAGTGCTAGGGGGGGCGGGAGGATGTACGAGCAGTACTTC.

In its sample, this clonotype was seen many times. The chain recombines TRBV28 with TRBJ1-1; D gene unclear. Germline V gene sequence: CDR1 MDHEN, CDR2 SYDVKM. Trimming removed 6 bases at V and 4 bases at J, with 12 bases between. This CDR3 comprises 13 residues. CDR3 residues: CASRTLLFTEAFF. The DNA of the CDR3 is TGTGCCAGCAGGACCCTATTATTCACTGAAGCTTTCTTT.

The chain uses TRBV6-1 and TRBJ1-6, with D hard to call. V was pared by 7 bases and J by 11 bases, with 21 bases between. Looked up from germline, CDR1 is MNHNS and CDR2 is SASEGT. This CDR3 is built from 15 residues. CDR3 sequence (DNA): TGTGCCAGCAATAGTCCGGGGTCTGGCACGGCACCCCTCCACTTT. It encodes CASNSPGSGTAPLHF.

This chain connects TRBV10-3 to TRBJ2-1, with a possible D match to TRBD2 (5 bases). The germline V gene has CDR1 ENHRY and CDR2 SYGVKD. V was cut by 5 bases and J by 7 bases, with 18 bases left in between. The CDR3 covers 15 residues. The CDR3 region is CAISSSSLASNEQFF. CDR3 bases: TGTGCCATCAGTAGCTCCTCCCTAGCTAGTAATGAGCAGTTCTTC.

The V and J genes are TRBV5-1 and TRBJ2-1, with D perhaps matching TRBD2 (6 bases). CDR1 and CDR2 from the germline V gene are SGHRS and YFSETQ. The V and J ends lost 1 base and 6 bases respectively, with 11 bases between them. CDR3 length equals 14 residues. The CDR3 protein is CASSLMGGSNEQFF. CDR3 nucleotides: TGCGCCAGCAGCTTGATGGGAGGCTCCAATGAGCAGTTCTTC.

This clonotype was counted between two and nine times. This chain's CDR3 is CASSPTGPSYEQYF. CDR3 nucleotides: TGTGCCAGCAGCCCGACTGGGCCCTCCTACGAGCAGTACTTC. The gene calls are TRBV7-2 and TRBJ2-7, with unresolved D. With 5 bases removed from V and 0 bases from J, the gap between germline ends came to 11 bases. CDR1 is SGHTA, CDR2 FQGNSA, per germline. This CDR3 region has 14 residues.

The table lists this clonotype with a few counts. The rearrangement links TRBV4-1 to TRBJ1-6; a possible D gene is TRBD1 (5 bases). V was trimmed by 3 bases and J by 2 bases, leaving 11 bases between them. Germline CDR1 and CDR2: MGHRA and YSYEKL. The CDR3 runs to 16 residues. The CDR3 loop reads CASSQGERAYNSPLHF. The CDR3 region has the DNA TGCGCCAGCAGCCAGGGGGAGAGGGCCTATAATTCACCCCTCCACTTT.

This clonotype came up a few times. V and J are TRBV6-5 and TRBJ1-6, with no clear D. The CDR3 length is 12 residues. Trimming cost V 4 bases and J 10 bases, with 8 bases left between them. Germline lookup yields CDR1 MNHEY and CDR2 SVGAGI. CDR3 sequence: CASSFGVSPLHF. The CDR3 bases are TGTGCCAGCAGTTTTGGGGTGTCACCCCTCCACTTT.

Points on this clonotype: A junction end diverges from the germline sequence, so it may reflect a read error. J is TRBJ1-5 and V is TRBV10-3; possibly TRBD1 for D (6 bases). The germline V gene has CDR1 ENHRY and CDR2 SYGVKD. This CDR3 has 14 residues. The CDR3 loop is CPISDRTGNQPQHF. The DNA of the CDR3 is TGTCCCATCAGTGACCGGACAGGCAATCAGCCCCAGCATTTT.

This clonotype appeared a few times. The genes are TRBV3-1 and TRBJ2-1; D unresolved. Looked up from germline, CDR1 is LGHDT and CDR2 is YNNKEL (reference sequence). This CDR3 region has 13 residues. The V end lost 6 bases, the J end lost 4 bases, and 10 bases lay between the germline ends. This CDR3 is CASSFVPYNEQFF. The CDR3 nucleotides are TGTGCCAGCAGTTTCGTACCTTACAATGAGCAGTTCTTC.

The chain recombines TRBV3-1 with TRBJ2-3, with 10 bases fitting TRBD2. Looked up from germline, CDR1 is LGHDT and CDR2 is YNNKEL (reference sequence). This CDR3 contains 16 residues. J was trimmed by 1 base and V by 4 bases; bases with no gene match: 5. The CDR3 DNA is TGTGCCAGCAGCCCGTTCCTAGCGGGGGGCACAGATACGCAGTATTTT. Amino acid sequence: CASSPFLAGGTDTQYF.

V gene TRBV7-9 combines with J gene TRBJ2-2, with 8 bases aligning to TRBD1. The germline V gene encodes CDR1 SEHNR and CDR2 FQNEAQ (reference sequence). With V trimmed by 5 bases and J by 1 base, 6 bases remained unmatched. There are 16 residues in the CDR3. CDR3 protein: CASSPTGDGNTGELFF. The DNA of the CDR3 is TGTGCCAGCAGCCCGACAGGGGACGGGAACACCGGGGAGCTGTTTTTT. The variable domain in full, completed from reference TRBV7-9 and TRBJ2-2, reads DTGVSQNPRHKITKRGQNVTFRCDPISEHNRLYWYRQTLGQGPEFLTYFQNEAQLEKSRLLSDRFSAERPKGSFSTLEIQRTEQGDSAMYLCASSPTGDGNTGELFFGEGSRLTVL.